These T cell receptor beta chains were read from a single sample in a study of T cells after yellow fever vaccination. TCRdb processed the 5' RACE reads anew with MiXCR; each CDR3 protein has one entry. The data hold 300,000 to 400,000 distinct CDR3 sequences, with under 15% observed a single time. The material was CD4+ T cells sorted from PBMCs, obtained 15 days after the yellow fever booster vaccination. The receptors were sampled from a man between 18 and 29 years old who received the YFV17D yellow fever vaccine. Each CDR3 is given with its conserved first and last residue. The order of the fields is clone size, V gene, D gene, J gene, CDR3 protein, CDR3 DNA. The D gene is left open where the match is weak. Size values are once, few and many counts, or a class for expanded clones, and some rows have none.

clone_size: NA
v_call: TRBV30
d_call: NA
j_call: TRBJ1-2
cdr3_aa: CAWNGGGRGYTF
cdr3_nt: TGTGCCTGGAATGGGGGAGGACGAGGCTACACCTTC

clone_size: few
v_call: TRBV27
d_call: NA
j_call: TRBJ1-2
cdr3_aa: CASSLSLREGRAYGYTF
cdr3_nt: TGTGCCAGCAGTTTATCATTAAGGGAGGGCAGGGCCTATGGCTACACCTTC

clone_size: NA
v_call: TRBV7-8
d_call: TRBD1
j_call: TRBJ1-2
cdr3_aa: CASSRDRFYYGYTF
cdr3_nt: TGTGCCAGCAGCCGGGACAGATTTTACTATGGCTACACCTTC

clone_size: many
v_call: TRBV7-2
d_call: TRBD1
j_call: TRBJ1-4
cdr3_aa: CASSLDGTDEKLFF
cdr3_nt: TGTGCCAGCAGCTTAGACGGGACAGATGAAAAACTGTTTTTT

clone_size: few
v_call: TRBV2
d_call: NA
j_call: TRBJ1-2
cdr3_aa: CASSPGGLYGYTF
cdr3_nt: TGTGCCAGCAGTCCGGGGGGGCTCTATGGCTACACCTTC

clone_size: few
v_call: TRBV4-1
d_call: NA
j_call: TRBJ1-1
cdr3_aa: CASSRGPAGDTEAFF
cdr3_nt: TGCGCCAGCAGCAGAGGGCCCGCGGGGGACACTGAAGCTTTCTTT

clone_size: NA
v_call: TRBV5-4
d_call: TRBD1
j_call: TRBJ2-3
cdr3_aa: CASSDRRQGDTQYF
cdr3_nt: TGTGCCAGCAGCGACCGAAGACAGGGAGATACGCAGTATTTT

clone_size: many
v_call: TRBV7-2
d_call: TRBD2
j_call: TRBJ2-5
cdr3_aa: CASSLLAGYQETQYF
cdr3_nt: TGTGCCAGCAGCTTGCTAGCGGGGTATCAAGAGACCCAGTACTTC

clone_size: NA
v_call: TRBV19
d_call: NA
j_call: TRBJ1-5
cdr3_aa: CASSISTSQPQHF
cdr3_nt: TGTGCCAGTAGTATTTCAACGTCTCAGCCCCAGCATTTT

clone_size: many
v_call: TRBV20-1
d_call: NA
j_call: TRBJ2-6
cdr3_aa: CSAASGANVLTF
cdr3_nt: TGCAGTGCGGCCTCTGGGGCCAACGTCCTGACTTTC

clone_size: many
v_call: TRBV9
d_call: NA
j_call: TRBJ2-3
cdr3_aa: CASSTFGGRLYF
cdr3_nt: TGTGCCAGCAGCACCTTTGGGGGGAGGCTGTATTTT

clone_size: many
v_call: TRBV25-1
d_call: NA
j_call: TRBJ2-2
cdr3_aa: CASRESGNTGELFF
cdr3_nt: TGTGCCAGCAGGGAGAGCGGGAACACCGGGGAGCTGTTTTTT

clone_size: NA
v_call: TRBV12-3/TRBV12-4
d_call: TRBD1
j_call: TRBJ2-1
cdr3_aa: CASSQGASYDEQFF
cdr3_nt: TGTGCCAGCAGCCAGGGGGCCAGTTACGATGAGCAGTTCTTC

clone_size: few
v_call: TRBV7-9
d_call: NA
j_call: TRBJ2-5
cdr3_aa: CASSLIEGWTQYF
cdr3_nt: TGTGCCAGCAGCTTGATTGAGGGGTGGACCCAGTACTTC

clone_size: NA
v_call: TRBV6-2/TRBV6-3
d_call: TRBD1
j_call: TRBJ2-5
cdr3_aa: CASSYSTQGEETQYF
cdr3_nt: TGTGCCAGCAGTTACTCGACGCAGGGGGAAGAGACCCAGTACTTC

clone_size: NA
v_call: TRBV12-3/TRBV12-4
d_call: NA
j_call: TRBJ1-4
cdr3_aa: CASSKNGPNEKLFF
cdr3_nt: TGTGCCAGCAGTAAAAACGGACCTAATGAAAAACTGTTTTTT

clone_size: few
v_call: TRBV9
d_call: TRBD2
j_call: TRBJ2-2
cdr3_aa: CASAGVGELFF
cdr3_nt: TGTGCCAGCGCGGGGGTCGGGGAGCTGTTTTTT

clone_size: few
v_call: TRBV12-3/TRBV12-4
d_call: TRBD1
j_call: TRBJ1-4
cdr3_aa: CASTFRGRGLATNEKLFF
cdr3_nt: TGTGCCAGCACCTTTAGGGGTAGGGGGCTTGCAACTAATGAAAAACTGTTTTTT

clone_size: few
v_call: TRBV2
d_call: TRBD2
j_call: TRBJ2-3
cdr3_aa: CASSEKRGSTDTQYF
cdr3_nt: TGTGCCAGCAGTGAGAAGCGGGGGAGCACAGATACGCAGTATTTT

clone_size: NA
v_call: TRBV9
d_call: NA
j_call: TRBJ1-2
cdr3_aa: CASSVSGPNYGYTF
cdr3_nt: TGTGCCAGCAGCGTTTCGGGCCCAAACTATGGCTACACCTTC

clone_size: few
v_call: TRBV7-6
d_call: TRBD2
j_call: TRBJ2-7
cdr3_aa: CASSARGVEQYF
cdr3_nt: TGTGCCAGCAGCGCCCGGGGGGTGGAGCAGTACTTC

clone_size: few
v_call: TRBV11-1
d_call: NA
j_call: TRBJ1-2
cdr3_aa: CASSLGQFSAYGYTF
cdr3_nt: TGTGCCAGCAGCCTTGGACAGTTTTCCGCCTATGGCTACACCTTC

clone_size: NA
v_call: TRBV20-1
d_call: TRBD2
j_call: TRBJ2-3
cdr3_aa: CSATSGIADTQYF
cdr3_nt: TGCAGTGCTACTAGCGGAATCGCAGATACGCAGTATTTT

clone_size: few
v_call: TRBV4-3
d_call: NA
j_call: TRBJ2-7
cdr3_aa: CASSQGGHGTYEQYF
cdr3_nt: TGCGCCAGCAGCCAAGGGGGCCACGGAACCTACGAGCAGTACTTC

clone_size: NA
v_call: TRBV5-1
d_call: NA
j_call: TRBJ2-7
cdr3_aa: CASSLEGWPYEQYF
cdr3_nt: TGCGCCAGCAGCTTAGAGGGGTGGCCCTACGAGCAGTACTTC

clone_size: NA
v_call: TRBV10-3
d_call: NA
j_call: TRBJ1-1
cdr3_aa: CAISPTDSNTEAFF
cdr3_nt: TGTGCCATCAGTCCCACGGACAGTAACACTGAAGCTTTCTTT

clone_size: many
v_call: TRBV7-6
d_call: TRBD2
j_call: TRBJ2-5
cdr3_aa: CASSPTSGGQETQYF
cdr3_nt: TGTGCCAGCAGCCCTACCAGCGGGGGACAAGAGACCCAGTACTTC

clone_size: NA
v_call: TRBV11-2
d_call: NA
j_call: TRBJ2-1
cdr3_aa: CASSFRGPSSYNEQFF
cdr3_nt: TGTGCCAGCAGCTTCAGGGGTCCGAGCTCCTACAATGAGCAGTTCTTC

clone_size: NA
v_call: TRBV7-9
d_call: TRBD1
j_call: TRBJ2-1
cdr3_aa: CASSGGRDRYNEQFF
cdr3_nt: TGTGCCAGCAGTGGAGGGCGGGACAGGTACAATGAGCAGTTCTTC

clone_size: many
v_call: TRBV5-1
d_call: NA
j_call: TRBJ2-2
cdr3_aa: CASSWGSGELFF
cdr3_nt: TGCGCCAGCAGCTGGGGGTCCGGGGAGCTGTTTTTT

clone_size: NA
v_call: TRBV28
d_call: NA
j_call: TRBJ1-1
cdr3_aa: CASSRSSWHKNTEAFF
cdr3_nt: TGTGCCAGCAGTCGGAGTAGTTGGCACAAGAACACTGAAGCTTTCTTT

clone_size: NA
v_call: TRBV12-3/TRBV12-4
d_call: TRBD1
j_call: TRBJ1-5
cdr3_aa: CASTQGGKGNQPQHF
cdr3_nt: TGTGCCAGCACTCAGGGGGGGAAAGGCAATCAGCCCCAGCATTTT

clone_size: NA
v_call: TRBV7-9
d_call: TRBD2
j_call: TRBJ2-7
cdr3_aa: CASSVTSAHEQYF
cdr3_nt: TGTGCCAGCAGCGTAACTAGCGCCCACGAGCAGTACTTC

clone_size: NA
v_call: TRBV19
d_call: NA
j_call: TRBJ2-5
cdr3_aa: CASSPRDETQYF
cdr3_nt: TGTGCCAGTAGTCCCCGAGACGAGACCCAGTACTTC

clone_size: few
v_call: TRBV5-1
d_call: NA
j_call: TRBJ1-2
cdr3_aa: CASSLEGRYGYTF
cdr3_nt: TGCGCCAGCAGCTTGGAGGGTAGATATGGCTACACCTTC

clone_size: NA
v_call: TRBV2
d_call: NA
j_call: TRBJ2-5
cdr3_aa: CASSKQGGRETQYF
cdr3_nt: TGTGCCAGCAGTAAACAGGGTGGCAGGGAGACCCAGTACTTC

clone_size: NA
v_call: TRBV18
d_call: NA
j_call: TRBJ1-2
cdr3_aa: CASSSRQAEGYTF
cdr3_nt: TGTGCCAGCTCAAGTCGACAGGCGGAAGGCTACACCTTC

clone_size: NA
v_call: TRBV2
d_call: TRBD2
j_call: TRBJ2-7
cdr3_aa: CASSEARGSKSEQYF
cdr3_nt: TGTGCCAGCAGTGAAGCGCGGGGGTCGAAAAGCGAGCAGTACTTC

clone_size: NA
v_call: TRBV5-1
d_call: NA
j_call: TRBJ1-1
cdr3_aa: CASSLAPVNTEAFF
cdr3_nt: TGCGCCAGCAGCCTGGCCCCGGTGAACACTGAAGCTTTCTTT

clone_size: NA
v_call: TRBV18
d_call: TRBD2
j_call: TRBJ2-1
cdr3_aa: CASSTTSGGHNEQFF
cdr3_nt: TGTGCCAGCTCAACGACTAGCGGGGGACACAATGAGCAGTTCTTC

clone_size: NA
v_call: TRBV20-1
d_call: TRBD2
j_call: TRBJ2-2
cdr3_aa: CSARSNGGVQTGELFF
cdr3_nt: TGCAGTGCTAGGTCGAACGGGGGGGTTCAAACCGGGGAGCTGTTTTTT

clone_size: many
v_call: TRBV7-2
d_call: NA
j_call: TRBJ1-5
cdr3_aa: CASSLAADGGGYQPQHF
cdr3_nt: TGTGCCAGCAGCTTAGCCGCGGATGGCGGTGGATATCAGCCCCAGCATTTT

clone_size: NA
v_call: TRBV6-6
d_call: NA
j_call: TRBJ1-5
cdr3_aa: CASIPGGGQPQHF
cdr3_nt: TGTGCCAGCATTCCCGGGGGGGGGCAGCCCCAGCATTTT

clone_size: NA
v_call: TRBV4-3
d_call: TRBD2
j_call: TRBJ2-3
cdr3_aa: CASSQALAGVTTDTQYF
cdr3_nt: TGCGCCAGCAGCCAAGCCCTAGCGGGGGTTACCACAGATACGCAGTATTTT

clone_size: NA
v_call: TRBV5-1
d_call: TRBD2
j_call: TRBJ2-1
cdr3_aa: CASSPTSGVINYNEQFF
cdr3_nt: TGCGCCAGCAGCCCAACTAGCGGGGTTATTAACTACAATGAGCAGTTCTTC

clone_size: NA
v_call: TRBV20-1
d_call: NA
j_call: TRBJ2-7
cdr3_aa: CSARAQPNGYEQYF
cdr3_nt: TGCAGTGCTAGGGCCCAACCCAACGGGTACGAGCAGTACTTC

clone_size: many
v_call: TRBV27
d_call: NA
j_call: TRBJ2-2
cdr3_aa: CASMGSNTGELFF
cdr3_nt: TGTGCCAGCATGGGGTCGAACACCGGGGAGCTGTTTTTT

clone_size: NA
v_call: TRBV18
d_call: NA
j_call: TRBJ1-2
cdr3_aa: CASSPQRSGDGYTF
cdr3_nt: TGTGCCAGCTCACCACAACGGTCAGGGGATGGCTACACCTTC

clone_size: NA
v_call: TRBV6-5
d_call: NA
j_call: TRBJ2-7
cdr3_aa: CAPGQPLEQYF
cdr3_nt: TGTGCCCCCGGGCAGCCACTTGAGCAGTACTTC

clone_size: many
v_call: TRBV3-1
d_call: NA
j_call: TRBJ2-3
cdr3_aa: CASSRVGADTQYF
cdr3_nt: TGTGCCAGCAGCCGTGTGGGCGCAGATACGCAGTATTTT

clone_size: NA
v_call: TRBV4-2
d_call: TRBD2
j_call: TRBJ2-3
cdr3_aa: CASSQMGLALRVTDTQYF
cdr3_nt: TGTGCCAGCAGCCAAATGGGACTAGCCCTAAGGGTCACAGATACGCAGTATTTT

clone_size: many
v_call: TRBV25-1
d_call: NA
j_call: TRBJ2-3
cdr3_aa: CASRVADTQYF
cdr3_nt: TGTGCCAGCAGAGTAGCAGATACGCAGTATTTT

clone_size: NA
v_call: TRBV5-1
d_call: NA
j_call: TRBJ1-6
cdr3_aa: CASKVEDSPLHF
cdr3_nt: TGCGCCAGCAAGGTCGAGGATTCACCCCTCCACTTT

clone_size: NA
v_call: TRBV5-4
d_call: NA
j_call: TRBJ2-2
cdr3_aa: CASRSRGGDTGELFF
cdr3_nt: TGTGCCAGCAGGTCCCGCGGGGGCGACACCGGGGAGCTGTTTTTT

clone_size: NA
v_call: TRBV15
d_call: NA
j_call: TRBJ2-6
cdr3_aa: CATGRRRRFSGANVLTF
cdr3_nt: TGTGCCACCGGCCGCAGGAGACGGTTCTCTGGGGCCAACGTCCTGACTTTC

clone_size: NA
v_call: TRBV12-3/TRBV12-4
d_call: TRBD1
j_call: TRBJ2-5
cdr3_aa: CASSLMITGGLETQYF
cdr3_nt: TGTGCCAGCAGTTTGATGATTACAGGGGGCCTGGAGACCCAGTACTTC